Following are 24 T cell receptor beta chains from one sample sequenced in a study of T cell clonotyping in hematopoietic cell transplantation. Some clones are missing from TCRdb's copy, which holds only in-frame ones; the method was immunoSEQ multiplex PCR. The data hold roughly 11,000 clones, with about 91% observed a single time. The source material was PBMCs, sampled 100 days after allogeneic stem cell transplant. These receptors originate from an older female patient who had an allogeneic stem cell transplant from an unrelated donor, so the T cells may come from the graft donor. Some clones in this sample may be carry-over from other donors' samples.

The V call is TRBV5-6, the J call TRBJ1-2; D ambiguous. Germline assignment: CDR1 SGHDT and CDR2 YYEEEE. Trimming left V 3 bases short and J 8 bases short, with 23 bases between. CDR3 length: 16 amino acids. DNA for the CDR3: TGTGCCAGCAGCTGGGGAGAGGGAGCGGACTGGGCCGGCTACACCTTC. Residues: CASSWGEGADWAGYTF.

The rearrangement links TRBV7-3 to TRBJ2-7; TRBD1 aligns across 9 bases. CDR3 size: 15 residues. Looked up from germline, CDR1 is SGHTA and CDR2 is FQGTGA. V lost 4 bases and J lost 1; bases outside the gene matches: 5. This CDR3 is CASSWDGTGSYEQYF. The CDR3 bases are TGTGCCAGCAGCTGGGACGGGACAGGGTCCTACGAGCAGTACTTC.

V gene TRBV11-2 combines with J gene TRBJ2-4; 7 bases match TRBD2. This CDR3 contains 12 residues. Per the germline V gene, CDR1 is SGHAT and CDR2 is FQNNGV. The V segment lost 5 bases and the J segment 15 bases; nucleotides outside the gene matches: 10. The CDR3 nucleotides are TGTGCCAGCAGCCCGGGGGGAACTAGTCCGTACTTC. Amino acid sequence: CASSPGGTSPYF. The variable domain in full, completed from reference TRBV11-2 and TRBJ2-4, reads EAGVAQSPRYKIIEKRQSVAFWCNPISGHATLYWYQQILGQGPKLLIQFQNNGVVDDSQLPKDRFSAERLKGVDSTLKIQPAKLEDSAVYLCASSPGGTSPYFGAGTRLSVL.

This clone was seen just once. J is TRBJ1-1 and V is TRBV5-1; perhaps TRBD1 as D (6 bases). The V gene's germline CDR1 is SGHRS and CDR2 YFSETQ. This CDR3 region has 17 residues. V was clipped by 0 bases and J by 0 bases, with 15 bases between them. The CDR3 DNA reads TGCGCCAGCAGCTTGGGTAGCCAGGGGTTGGTGAACACTGAAGCTTTCTTT. Translated, it gives CASSLGSQGLVNTEAFF.

The V and J genes are TRBV7-2 and TRBJ2-7; 7 bases agree with TRBD2. Trimming took 2 bases from V and 5 from J; bases not matched to a gene: 9. Germline CDR1 reads SGHTA; CDR2 reads FQGNSA. The CDR3 is made up of 15 amino acids. In DNA form, the CDR3 reads TGTGCCAGCAGCTTAATTGGTAACAGCGGGAACGAGCAGTACTTC. It translates to CASSLIGNSGNEQYF.

The sample holds one count of this clone. The V gene is TRBV7-2, the J gene TRBJ1-1; D unclear. The length of the CDR3 is 14 residues. V lost 2 bases and J lost 0, with 7 bases in between. The germline V gene encodes CDR1 SGHTA and CDR2 FQGNSA. DNA for the CDR3: TGTGCCAGCAGCTTAAACCCCATGAACACTGAAGCTTTCTTT. Translation gives CASSLNPMNTEAFF.

This chain's CDR3 is CASRPPGLSTDTQYF. Here the CDR3 DNA reads TGTGCCAGCAGACCCCCGGGACTGAGCACAGATACGCAGTATTTT. The V and J genes are TRBV7-2 and TRBJ2-3; D might be TRBD2 (6 bases). With 6 bases removed from V and 0 bases from J, the gap between germline ends came to 13 bases. The CDR3 has 15 amino acids. Germline V gene sequence: CDR1 SGHTA, CDR2 FQGNSA.

The rearrangement joins TRBV11-2 to TRBJ1-1; possibly TRBD1 for D (5 bases). CDR3 size: 11 residues. V was pared by 7 bases and J by 7 bases, with 10 bases between. Germline CDR1 reads SGHAT; CDR2 reads FQNNGV. This chain's CDR3 is CASTPGIEAFF. The CDR3 DNA reads as TGTGCCAGCACCCCAGGGATTGAAGCTTTCTTT.

This rearrangement joins TRBV30 to TRBJ1-3; D not certain. Germline V gives CDR1 GTSNPN, CDR2 SVGIG (reference sequence). V was pared by 0 bases and J by 1 base, with 16 bases between. The CDR3 is made up of 17 amino acids. Here the CDR3 DNA reads TGTGCCTGGAGTGTACTAGGCAGCCTCACTTCTGGAAACACCATATATTTT. Its translation: CAWSVLGSLTSGNTIYF.

The chain combines TRBV7-6 with TRBJ2-7; D might be TRBD1 (6 bases). CDR1 and CDR2 (germline): SGHVS, FNYEAQ. The CDR3 runs 15 residues. The V end lost 5 bases, the J end lost 3 bases, and 17 bases lay between the germline ends. CDR3 in DNA: TGTGCCAGCAGCCCCGAACCAGGGGCCGTCTACGAGCAGTACTTC. This codes for CASSPEPGAVYEQYF.

By frequency in the sample, this clone is hyperexpanded. The rearrangement joins TRBV6-5 to TRBJ2-1; D possibly uses TRBD1 or TRBD2 (5 bases each). V dropped 2 bases and J dropped 7 bases, with 12 bases sitting between them. The CDR3 contains 14 residues. Germline V gene lookup returns CDR1 MNHEY and CDR2 SVGAGI. The CDR3, as DNA: TGTGCCAGCAGTTACGGGGGACCAACAAATGAGCAGTTCTTC. Its protein product is CASSYGGPTNEQFF.

The rearrangement joins TRBV7-9 to TRBJ2-1; D may match TRBD1 or TRBD2 (5 bases each). There are 16 residues in the CDR3. The V gene's germline CDR1 is SEHNR and CDR2 FQNEAQ (reference sequence). Between the trimmed V and J ends, which lost 5 bases and 6 bases, there was a span of 20 bases. CDR3 coding DNA: TGTGCCAGCAGCCAAGGGTTGGGGGTAGAAGGCAATGAGCAGTTCTTC. Translated, it gives CASSQGLGVEGNEQFF.

V usage is TRBV6-5 and J usage is TRBJ1-2, with TRBD1 matching over 10 bases. V gave up 4 bases and J gave up 4 bases; unmatched junction bases: 6. CDR1 and CDR2 from the germline V gene are MNHEY and SVGAGI. The CDR3 extends over 15 amino acids. As DNA, the CDR3 is TGTGCCAGCAGTTCGCGGACAGGGGGGGTCTATGGCTACACCTTC. Translated: CASSSRTGGVYGYTF.

The genes are TRBV7-9 and TRBJ2-3; D is possibly TRBD2 (6 bases). This CDR3 has 15 amino acids. Trimming took off 6 bases at V and 3 bases at J, with 16 bases between the two ends. Germline CDR1 and CDR2: SEHNR and FQNEAQ (reference sequence). The CDR3 here is CASSSLADVTDTQYF. The CDR3 region has the DNA TGTGCCAGCAGTTCACTAGCTGACGTTACAGATACGCAGTATTTT. The full variable domain, rest sourced from reference TRBV7-9 and TRBJ2-3, is DTGVSQNPRHKITKRGQNVTFRCDPISEHNRLYWYRQTLGQGPEFLTYFQNEAQLEKSRLLSDRFSAERPKGSFSTLEIQRTEQGDSAMYLCASSSLADVTDTQYFGPGTRLTVL.

This chain links TRBV11-2 with TRBJ2-7; D might be TRBD2 (6 bases). The CDR3 loop spans 15 amino acids. Deletions cut 5 bases from V and 6 bases from J, with 20 bases between. Germline CDR1 SGHAT, CDR2 FQNNGV. The DNA of the CDR3 is TGTGCCAGCAGCCAAGAAGGATTAGCGGCGGGCGAGCAGTACTTC. Residues: CASSQEGLAAGEQYF.

The V gene is TRBV30, the J gene TRBJ1-6; D is undetermined. The V end was cut by 1 base, the J end by 2 bases, with 12 bases between. From germline, CDR1 is GTSNPN and CDR2 SVGIG (reference sequence). There are 16 residues in the CDR3. The CDR3 nucleotides read TGTGCCTGGAGTGCCCTGGACCGGCCCTATAATTCACCCCTCCACTTT. Protein product: CAWSALDRPYNSPLHF.

This rearrangement joins TRBV6-1 to TRBJ2-3; D is undetermined. Per the germline V gene, CDR1 is MNHNS and CDR2 is SASEGT. V shed 6 bases and J shed 4 bases, with 5 bases lying between them. The CDR3 runs to 11 residues. The CDR3 is CASRDADTQYF. Here the CDR3 DNA reads TGTGCCAGCAGGGATGCAGATACGCAGTATTTT.

This chain joins TRBV11-2 and TRBJ2-2; D may be TRBD1 (5 bases). CDR1 and CDR2 (germline): SGHAT, FQNNGV. The CDR3 covers 13 residues. Trimming took off 3 bases at V and 5 bases at J, with 7 bases between the two ends. CDR3 protein: CASSFRTTGELFF. The CDR3 bases are TGTGCCAGCAGCTTCCGGACAACCGGGGAGCTGTTTTTT. Using reference TRBV11-2 and TRBJ2-2 for the parts outside the CDR3, the full variable domain is EAGVAQSPRYKIIEKRQSVAFWCNPISGHATLYWYQQILGQGPKLLIQFQNNGVVDDSQLPKDRFSAERLKGVDSTLKIQPAKLEDSAVYLCASSFRTTGELFFGEGSRLTVL.

This rearrangement joins TRBV2 to TRBJ2-7, with 13 bases that match TRBD2. This CDR3 has 15 amino acids. Germline lookup yields CDR1 SNHLY and CDR2 FYNNEI. Germline trimming cut 2 bases from V and 9 bases from J; bases unmatched to any gene: 7. The CDR3 coding sequence is TGTGCCAGCAGTGAACGGACTAGCGGGAGCTTGGTGCAGTACTTC. It codes for CASSERTSGSLVQYF.

The chain joins TRBV7-9 to TRBJ2-6; D tentatively reads TRBD1 or TRBD2 (5 bases each). V lost 5 bases and J lost 0, with 20 bases in between. The length of the CDR3 is 19 residues. CDR1 and CDR2 (germline): SEHNR, FQNEAQ (reference sequence). CDR3 amino acids: CASSRTLGGSSSGANVLTF. The CDR3 DNA is TGTGCCAGCAGCCGGACACTAGGCGGTTCGAGCTCTGGGGCCAACGTCCTGACTTTC. The whole variable domain, filled in from reference TRBV7-9 and TRBJ2-6, reads DTGVSQNPRHKITKRGQNVTFRCDPISEHNRLYWYRQTLGQGPEFLTYFQNEAQLEKSRLLSDRFSAERPKGSFSTLEIQRTEQGDSAMYLCASSRTLGGSSSGANVLTFGAGSRLTVL.

The chain is built from TRBV5-1 and TRBJ1-4, with a weak D call TRBD1 (5 bases). V lost 4 bases to trimming and J lost 0 bases, with 16 bases between them. CDR1 is SGHRS and CDR2 is YFSETQ in the germline V gene. This CDR3 is built from 17 residues. The CDR3 nucleotides are TGCGCCAGCAGCGCAACCGGGGCCCCCGCAACTAATGAAAAACTGTTTTTT. It yields the protein CASSATGAPATNEKLFF.

The rearrangement links TRBV4-2 to TRBJ1-1; 11 nucleotides line up with TRBD1. After removal of 4 bases from V and 4 bases from J, the junction contained 5 bases not matched to a gene. Looked up from germline, CDR1 is LGHNA and CDR2 is YNFKEQ. The CDR3 spans 15 residues. This CDR3 is CASSPTGTGGTEAFF. As DNA, the CDR3 is TGTGCCAGCAGCCCAACCGGGACAGGGGGCACTGAAGCTTTCTTT.

This chain uses TRBV6-5 with TRBJ1-1, with a tentative D call TRBD1 (6 bases). This CDR3 is built from 14 residues. Germline CDR1 MNHEY, CDR2 SVGAGI. Trimming shortened V by 2 bases and J by 1 base, and 8 bases separated the two germline ends. CDR3 bases: TGTGCCAGCAGTTACAGGGGGTCGAACACTGAAGCTTTCTTT. Translated: CASSYRGSNTEAFF.

This clone was observed a few times. The chain couples TRBV10-3 to TRBJ1-1, with 9 bases aligning to TRBD1. This CDR3 contains 13 residues. Per the germline V gene, CDR1 is ENHRY and CDR2 is SYGVKD. J gave up 7 bases and V 9 bases, and 9 bases lay outside the gene matches. CDR3 amino acids: CAIGDRVPGEAFF. The CDR3 DNA reads TGTGCCATTGGGGACAGGGTACCTGGTGAAGCTTTCTTT.